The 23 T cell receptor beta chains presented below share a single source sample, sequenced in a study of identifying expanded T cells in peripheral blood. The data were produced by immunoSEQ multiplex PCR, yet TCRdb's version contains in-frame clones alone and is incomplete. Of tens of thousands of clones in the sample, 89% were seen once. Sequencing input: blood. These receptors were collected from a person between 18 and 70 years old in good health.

The CDR3 DNA sequence: TGTGCCAGCAGCCAAGTACTAGCGGGAGGTTTATTCTTC. It encodes CASSQVLAGGLFF. This chain connects TRBV14 to TRBJ2-1; 12 bases align to TRBD2. The CDR3 extends over 13 amino acids. V lost 1 base and J lost 16; bases outside the gene matches: 5. CDR1 and CDR2 from the germline V gene are SGHDN and FVKESK.

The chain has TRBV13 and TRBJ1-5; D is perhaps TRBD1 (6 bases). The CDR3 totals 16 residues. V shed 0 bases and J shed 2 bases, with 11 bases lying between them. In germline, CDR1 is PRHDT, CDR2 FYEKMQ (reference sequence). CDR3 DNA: TGTGCCAGCAGCTTAGGGGGGGGGCTCGGCAATCAGCCCCAGCATTTT. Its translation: CASSLGGGLGNQPQHF.

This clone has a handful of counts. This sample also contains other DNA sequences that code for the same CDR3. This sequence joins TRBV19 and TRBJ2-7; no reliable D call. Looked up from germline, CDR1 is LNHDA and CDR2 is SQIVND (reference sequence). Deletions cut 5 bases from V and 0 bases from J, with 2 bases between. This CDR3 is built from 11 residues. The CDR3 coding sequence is TGTGCCAGTAGTGGCTCCTACGAGCAGTACTTC. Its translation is CASSGSYEQYF.

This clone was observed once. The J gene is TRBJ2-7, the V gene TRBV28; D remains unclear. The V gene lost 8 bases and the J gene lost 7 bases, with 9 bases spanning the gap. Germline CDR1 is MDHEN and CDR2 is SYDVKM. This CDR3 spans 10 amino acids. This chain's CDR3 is CASSIKEQYF. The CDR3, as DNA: TGTGCCAGCTCGATTAAAGAGCAGTACTTC.

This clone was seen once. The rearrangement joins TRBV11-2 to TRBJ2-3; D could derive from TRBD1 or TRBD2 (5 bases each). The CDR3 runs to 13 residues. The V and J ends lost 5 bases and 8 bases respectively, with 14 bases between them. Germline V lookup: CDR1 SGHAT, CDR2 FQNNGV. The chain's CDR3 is CASSQGDVGTQYF. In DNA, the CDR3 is TGTGCCAGCAGCCAAGGGGACGTGGGTACGCAGTATTTT.

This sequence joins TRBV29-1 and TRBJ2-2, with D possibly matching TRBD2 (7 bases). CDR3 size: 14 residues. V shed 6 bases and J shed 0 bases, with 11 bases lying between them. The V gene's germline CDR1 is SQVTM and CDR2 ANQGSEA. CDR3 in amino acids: CSVLGGPNTGELFF. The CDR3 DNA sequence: TGCAGCGTCCTCGGGGGGCCGAACACCGGGGAGCTGTTTTTT.

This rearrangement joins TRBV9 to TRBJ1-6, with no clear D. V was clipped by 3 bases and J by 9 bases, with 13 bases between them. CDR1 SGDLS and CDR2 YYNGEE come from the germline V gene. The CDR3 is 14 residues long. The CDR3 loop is CASSDYGHGSPLHF. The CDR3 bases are TGTGCCAGCAGCGATTACGGGCACGGTTCACCCCTCCACTTT.

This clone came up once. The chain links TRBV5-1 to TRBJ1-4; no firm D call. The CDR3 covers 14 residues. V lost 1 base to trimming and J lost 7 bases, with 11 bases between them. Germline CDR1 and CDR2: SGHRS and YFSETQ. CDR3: CASSLTQPAEKLFF. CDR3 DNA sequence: TGCGCCAGCAGCTTGACTCAACCTGCTGAAAAACTGTTTTTT.

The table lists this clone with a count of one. CDR3 sequence (DNA): TGTGCTAGTGGTTTGGATTGGACAGGGGGGGATACGCAGTATTTT. It translates to CASGLDWTGGDTQYF. The chain carries TRBV12-5 and TRBJ2-3, with TRBD1 identical over 10 bases. Trimming at V came to 1 base and at J to 6 bases, leaving 4 bases not matched to a gene. This CDR3 contains 15 residues. In germline, CDR1 is LGHNT, CDR2 FRNRAP.

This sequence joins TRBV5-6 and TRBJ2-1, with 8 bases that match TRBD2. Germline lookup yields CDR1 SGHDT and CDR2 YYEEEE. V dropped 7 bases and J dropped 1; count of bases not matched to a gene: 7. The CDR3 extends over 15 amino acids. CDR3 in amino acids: CASGPGLGSYNEQFF. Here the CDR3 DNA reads TGTGCCAGCGGGCCGGGACTAGGGTCCTACAATGAGCAGTTCTTC.

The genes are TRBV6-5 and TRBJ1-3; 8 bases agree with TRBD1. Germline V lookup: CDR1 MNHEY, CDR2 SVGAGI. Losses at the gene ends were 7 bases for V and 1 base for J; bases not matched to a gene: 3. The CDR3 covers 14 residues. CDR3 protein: CASMGQASGNTIYF. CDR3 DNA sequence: TGTGCCAGCATGGGACAGGCTTCTGGAAACACCATATATTTT.

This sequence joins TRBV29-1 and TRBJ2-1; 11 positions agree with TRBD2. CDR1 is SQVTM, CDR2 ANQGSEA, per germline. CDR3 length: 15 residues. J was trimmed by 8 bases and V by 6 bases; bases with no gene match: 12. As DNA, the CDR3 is TGCAGCGTCTGGGATAGCGGGGGGGCTTCCGATGAGCAGTTCTTC. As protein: CSVWDSGGASDEQFF.

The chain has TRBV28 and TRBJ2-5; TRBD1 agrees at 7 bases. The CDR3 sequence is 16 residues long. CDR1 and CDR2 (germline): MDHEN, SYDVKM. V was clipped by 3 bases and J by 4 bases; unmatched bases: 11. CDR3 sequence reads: CASSFRTGVYGETQYF. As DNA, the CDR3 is TGTGCCAGCAGTTTCCGAACAGGGGTATATGGAGAGACCCAGTACTTC.

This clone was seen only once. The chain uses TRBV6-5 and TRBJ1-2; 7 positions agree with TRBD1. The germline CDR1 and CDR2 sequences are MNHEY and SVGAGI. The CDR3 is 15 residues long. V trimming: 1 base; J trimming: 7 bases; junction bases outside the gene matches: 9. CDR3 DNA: TGTGCCAGCAGTTACTTTCAGGGGGGTTCGACTGGCTACACCTTC. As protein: CASSYFQGGSTGYTF.

The CDR3 loop is CASSLYGGTDTQYF. The CDR3 DNA reads TGTGCCAGCAGCTTATACGGAGGCACAGATACGCAGTATTTT. The rearrangement uses TRBV11-3 and TRBJ2-3, with no clear D. CDR3 size: 14 residues. Trimming removed 2 bases at V and 1 base at J, with 7 bases between. Germline assignment: CDR1 SGHNT and CDR2 YENEEA. Full variable domain (remainder filled in from reference TRBV11-3 and TRBJ2-3): EAGVVQSPRYKIIEKKQPVAFWCNPISGHNTLYWYLQNLGQGPELLIRYENEEAVDDSQLPKDRFSAERLKGVDSTLKIQPAELGDSAVYLCASSLYGGTDTQYFGPGTRLTVL.

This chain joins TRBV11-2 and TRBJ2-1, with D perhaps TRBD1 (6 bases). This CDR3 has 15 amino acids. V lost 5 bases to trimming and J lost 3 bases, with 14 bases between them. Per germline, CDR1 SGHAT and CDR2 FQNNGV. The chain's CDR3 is CASSIDRGYYNEQFF. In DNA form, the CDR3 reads TGTGCCAGCAGCATCGATAGGGGGTACTACAATGAGCAGTTCTTC.

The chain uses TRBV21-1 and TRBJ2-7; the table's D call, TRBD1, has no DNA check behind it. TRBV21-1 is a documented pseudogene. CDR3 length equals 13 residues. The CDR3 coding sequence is TGTGCCAGCAACTCGGGACACTCCTACGAGCAGTACTTC. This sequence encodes CASNSGHSYEQYF.

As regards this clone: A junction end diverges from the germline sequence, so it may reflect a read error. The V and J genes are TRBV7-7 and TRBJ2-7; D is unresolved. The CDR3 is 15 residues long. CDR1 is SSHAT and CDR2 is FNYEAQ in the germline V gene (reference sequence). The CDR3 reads CASSSMDLLPYEQYF. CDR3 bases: TGTGCTAGCAGCTCGATGGACCTCCTTCCCTACGAGCAGTACTTC.

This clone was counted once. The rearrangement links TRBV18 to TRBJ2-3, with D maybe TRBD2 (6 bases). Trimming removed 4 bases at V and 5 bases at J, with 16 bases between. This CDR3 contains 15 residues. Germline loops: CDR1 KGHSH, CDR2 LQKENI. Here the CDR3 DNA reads TGTGCCAGCTCACGACTAGTTCTCGCTGGAGATACGCAGTATTTT. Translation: CASSRLVLAGDTQYF.

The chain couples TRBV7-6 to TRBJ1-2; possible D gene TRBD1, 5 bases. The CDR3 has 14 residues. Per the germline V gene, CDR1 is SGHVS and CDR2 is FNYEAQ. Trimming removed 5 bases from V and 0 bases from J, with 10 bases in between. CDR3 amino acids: CASSPRDANYGYTF. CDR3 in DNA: TGTGCCAGCAGCCCCCGGGACGCTAACTATGGCTACACCTTC.

CDR3 loop: CASSVGGGNQPQHF. The CDR3 DNA reads TGCGCCAGCAGTGTGGGGGGCGGTAATCAGCCCCAGCATTTT. The V call is TRBV10-2, the J call TRBJ1-5, with D tentatively TRBD1 (6 bases). V dropped 4 bases and J dropped 4 bases, with 11 bases sitting between them. This CDR3 region has 14 residues. The germline V gene encodes CDR1 WSHSY and CDR2 SAAADI.

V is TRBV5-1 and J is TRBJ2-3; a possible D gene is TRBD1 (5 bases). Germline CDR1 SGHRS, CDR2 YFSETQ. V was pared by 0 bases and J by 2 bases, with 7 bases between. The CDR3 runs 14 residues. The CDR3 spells CASSLETVTDTQYF. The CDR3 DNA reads TGCGCCAGCAGCTTGGAGACAGTCACAGATACGCAGTATTTT. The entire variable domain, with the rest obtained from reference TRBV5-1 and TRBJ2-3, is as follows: KAGVTQTPRYLIKTRGQQVTLSCSPISGHRSVSWYQQTPGQGLQFLFEYFSETQRNKGNFPGRFSGRQFSNSRSEMNVSTLELGDSALYLCASSLETVTDTQYFGPGTRLTVL.

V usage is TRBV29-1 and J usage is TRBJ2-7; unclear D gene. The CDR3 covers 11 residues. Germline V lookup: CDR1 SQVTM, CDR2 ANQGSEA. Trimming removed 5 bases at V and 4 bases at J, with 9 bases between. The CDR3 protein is CSVRVTYEQYF. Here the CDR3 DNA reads TGCAGCGTTCGGGTTACATACGAGCAGTACTTC.